This TCR beta chain was recovered during a study of regulatory T cells in long-lasting Graves disease. At the level of the study: Antithyroid drug intake by newly diagnosed Graves' patients had lasted under 3 months. General study results and limits: Persistent disease exhibited a predilection for TRBV28, TRBJ1-2 and TRBJ2-5.

Germline CDR1 reads MNHNS; CDR2 reads SASEGT. This CDR3 region has 10 residues. With 6 bases removed from V and 8 bases from J, the gap between germline ends came to 7 bases. Building the TCR beta libraries relied on iRepertoire HTBI primers, and CDR3 regions underwent Arm-PCR. TCRdb redid the calling of the multiplex PCR reads with MiXCR, one entry per CDR3 protein. The table shows 250,000 to 400,000 distinct CDR3 sequences, with 15% to 20% occurring only once. This clonotype was observed a few times. Antigen specificity is unknown. Stated time point: newly diagnosed GD, antithyroid drugs for less than 3 months. After RNA was extracted from PBMCs, the TCR library was made from it. Doctors identified Graves' disease using the American Thyroid Association guidelines. Patients were enrolled at an endocrinology department in Xi'an, China.

This clonotype was obtained from a female donor with Graves disease. The rearrangement links TRBV6-1 to TRBJ1-2; D uncertain. The source was peripheral blood mononuclear cells (PBMCs), collected at new diagnosis, from a patient treated with antithyroid drugs. CDR3 coding DNA: TGTGCCAGCAGATTGGAGGGCTACACCTTC. Translation: CASRLEGYTF.